This T cell receptor (beta chain) was sequenced during a study of blood T cell repertoires in COVID-19. In the study overall: The cDNA or gDNA used as material had been derived from T cells, B-cell-depleted T cells, or PBMCs.

Clones were read by immunoSEQ multiplex PCR, and TCRdb kept only the in-frame ones, dropping some. The sample shows 200,000 to 250,000 clones, 84% of them seen only once. Trimming removed 2 bases from V and 6 bases from J, with 17 bases in between. CDR1 KGHSH and CDR2 LQKENI come from the germline V gene. The CDR3 loop spans 15 amino acids. V gene TRBV18 combines with J gene TRBJ2-7, with D perhaps TRBD2 (7 bases). The specimen sequenced was peripheral blood. The clonotype originates from a man aged 25 to 40 with active or convalescent COVID-19. DNA for the CDR3: TGTGCCAGCTCACCAACGGGCGGGGGCTGGGTCGAGCAGTACTTC. It codes for CASSPTGGGWVEQYF.